Sequencing of this T cell receptor (beta chain) was carried out in a study of T cells in Graves' hyperthyroidism and ophthalmopathy. Amplification of TCR beta CDR3 regions was performed using RNA transcripts as template. The HTBI primer set was used in a first-round RT-PCR of the TCR CDR3. TCRdb analysed the multiplex PCR reads with MiXCR anew, one entry per CDR3 protein. The top ten hold roughly 6.5% of the sample, which has 500,000 to 800,000 distinct CDR3 sequences, less than 45% seen once. Germline CDR1 is DFQATT and CDR2 is SNEGSKA (reference sequence). The CDR3 sequence is 15 residues long. V was shortened by 0 bases and J by 7 bases, with 16 bases between the two germline ends. This clonotype showed up just a few times.

Specimen: peripheral blood or thyroid tissue (not recorded which). This chain connects TRBV20-1 to TRBJ1-5; possible D gene TRBD1, 6 bases. The TCR originated in an adult man with Graves' disease, either hyperthyroidism or ophthalmopathy (not recorded which). CDR3 region: CSARDAGALGQPQHF. Written as DNA, the CDR3 is TGCAGTGCTAGAGATGCAGGGGCGCTTGGACAGCCCCAGCATTTT.